This T cell receptor (beta chain) was sequenced during a study of cytomegalovirus exposure and HLA in healthy donors. This clone has only a few counts. Primers for the PCR totalled 60 Vbeta and 13 Jbeta. Under the authors' procedure: In a later analysis, of tens of millions of unique beta chains, about 12 million appeared in at least two donors. Repertoires were generated with immunoSEQ multiplex PCR, while TCRdb's copy carries only in-frame clones and drops some. V and J calls and clone size are copied from that table; D and trimming were computed from the DNA. The table records about 150,000 clones, around 79% of them present only once. The source is a man aged 18 to 30 in good health and CMV-seronegative. Sequenced material: PBMCs.

The CDR3 protein is CASSEGQGAGNTIYF. In DNA form, the CDR3 reads TGTGCCAGCAGTGAAGGGCAGGGGGCTGGAAACACCATATATTTT. V and J are TRBV2 and TRBJ1-3; TRBD1 matches 7 bases. Trimming cost V 1 base and J 2 bases; bases outside gene matches: 2. Germline V CDR1 and CDR2: SNHLY, FYNNEI. The CDR3 is 15 amino acids.